The present T cell receptor (beta chain) was sequenced within a study of T-cell reconstitution after alpha-beta-depleted transplantation in children. CDR1 and CDR2 (germline): SGHRS, YFSETQ. The V gene end was trimmed by 4 bases and the J gene end by 5 bases; junction bases not matched to a gene: 8. This CDR3 spans 14 amino acids. This sample's TCRbeta library carried unique molecular identifier barcodes. Using its own MiXCR run on the PCR reads, TCRdb lists one record per CDR3 protein. The profile shows some 340,000 distinct CDR3 sequences, 10% of them singletons. Sequencing was performed on PBMCs from the stem cell graft donor, taken from the stem cell graft. The V and J genes are TRBV5-1 and TRBJ2-7; 8 nucleotides line up with TRBD1. The sequence was obtained from a human donor who donated a stem cell graft to a child with acute lymphoblastic leukemia. The CDR3, as DNA: TGCGCCAGCAGCCTGGGACAGGACCTCCACGAGCAGTACTTC. Protein product: CASSLGQDLHEQYF.